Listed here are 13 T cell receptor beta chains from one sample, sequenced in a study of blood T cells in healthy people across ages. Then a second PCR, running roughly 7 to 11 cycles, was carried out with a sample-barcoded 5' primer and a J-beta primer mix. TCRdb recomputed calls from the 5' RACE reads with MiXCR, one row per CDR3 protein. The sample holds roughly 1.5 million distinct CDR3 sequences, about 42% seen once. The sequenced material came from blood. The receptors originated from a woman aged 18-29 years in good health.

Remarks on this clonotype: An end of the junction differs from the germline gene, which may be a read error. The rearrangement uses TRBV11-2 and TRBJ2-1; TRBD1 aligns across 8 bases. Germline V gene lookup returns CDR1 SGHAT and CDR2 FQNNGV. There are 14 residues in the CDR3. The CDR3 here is CASGLVTGVDEQFF. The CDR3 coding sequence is TGTGCCAGCGGCTTAGTGACAGGGGTTGATGAGCAGTTCTTC. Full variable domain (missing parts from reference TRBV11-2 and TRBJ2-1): EAGVAQSPRYKIIEKRQSVAFWCNPISGHATLYWYQQILGQGPKLLIQFQNNGVVDDSQLPKDRFSAERLKGVDSTLKIQPAKLEDSAVYLCASGLVTGVDEQFFGPGTRLTVL.

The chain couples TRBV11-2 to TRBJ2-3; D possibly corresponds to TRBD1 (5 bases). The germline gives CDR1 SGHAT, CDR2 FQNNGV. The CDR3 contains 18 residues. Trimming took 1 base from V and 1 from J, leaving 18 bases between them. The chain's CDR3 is CASSLAPLLTVRTDTQYF. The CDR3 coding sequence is TGTGCCAGCAGCTTAGCCCCCTTGTTGACAGTACGCACAGATACGCAGTATTTT.

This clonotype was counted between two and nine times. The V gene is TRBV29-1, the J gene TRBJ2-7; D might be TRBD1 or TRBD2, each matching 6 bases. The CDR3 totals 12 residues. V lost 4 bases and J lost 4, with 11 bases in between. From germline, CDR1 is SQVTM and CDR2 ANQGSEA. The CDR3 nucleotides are TGCAGCGTTGTACGGGGGCAGTACGAGCAGTACTTC. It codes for CSVVRGQYEQYF.

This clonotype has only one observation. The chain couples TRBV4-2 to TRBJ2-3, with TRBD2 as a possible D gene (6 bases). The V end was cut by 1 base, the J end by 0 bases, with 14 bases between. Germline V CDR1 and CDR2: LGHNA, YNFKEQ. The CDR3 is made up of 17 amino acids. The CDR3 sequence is CASSQVGRDLSTDTQYF. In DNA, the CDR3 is TGTGCCAGCAGCCAAGTTGGGCGGGACCTTAGCACAGATACGCAGTATTTT.

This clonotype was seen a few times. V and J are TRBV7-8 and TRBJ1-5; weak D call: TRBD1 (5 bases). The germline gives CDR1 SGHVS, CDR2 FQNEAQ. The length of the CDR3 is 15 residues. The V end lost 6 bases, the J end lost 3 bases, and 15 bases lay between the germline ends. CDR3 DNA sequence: TGTGCCAGCAGGTCCAACCAGGGATTCAATCAGCCCCAGCATTTT. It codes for CASRSNQGFNQPQHF.

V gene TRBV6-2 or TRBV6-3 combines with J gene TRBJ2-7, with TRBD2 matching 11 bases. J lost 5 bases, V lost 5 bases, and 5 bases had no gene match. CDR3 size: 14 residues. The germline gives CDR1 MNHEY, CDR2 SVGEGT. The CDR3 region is CASSLPSGRNEQYF. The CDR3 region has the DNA TGTGCCAGCAGTCTCCCTAGCGGGAGGAACGAGCAGTACTTC.

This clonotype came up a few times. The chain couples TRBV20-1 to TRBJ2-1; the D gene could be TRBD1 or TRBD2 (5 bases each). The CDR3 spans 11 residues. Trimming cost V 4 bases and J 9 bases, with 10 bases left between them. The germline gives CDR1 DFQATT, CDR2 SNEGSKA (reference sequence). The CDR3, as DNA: TGCAGTGCTAAGCAGGGAGTTGAGCAGTTCTTC. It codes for CSAKQGVEQFF.

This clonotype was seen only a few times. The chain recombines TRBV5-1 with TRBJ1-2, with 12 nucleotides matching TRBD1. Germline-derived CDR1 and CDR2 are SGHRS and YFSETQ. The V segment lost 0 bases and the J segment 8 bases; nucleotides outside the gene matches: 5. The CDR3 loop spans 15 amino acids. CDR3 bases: TGCGCCAGCAGCTTGGCGGGACAGGGGGCGCTCGGCTACACCTTC. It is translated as CASSLAGQGALGYTF.

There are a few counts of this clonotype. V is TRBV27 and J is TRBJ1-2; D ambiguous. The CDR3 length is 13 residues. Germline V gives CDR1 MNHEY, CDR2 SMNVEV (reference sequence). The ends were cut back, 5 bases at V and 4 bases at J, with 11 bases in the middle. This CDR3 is CASSAREFYGYTF. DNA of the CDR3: TGTGCCAGCAGTGCCCGGGAGTTCTATGGCTACACCTTC.

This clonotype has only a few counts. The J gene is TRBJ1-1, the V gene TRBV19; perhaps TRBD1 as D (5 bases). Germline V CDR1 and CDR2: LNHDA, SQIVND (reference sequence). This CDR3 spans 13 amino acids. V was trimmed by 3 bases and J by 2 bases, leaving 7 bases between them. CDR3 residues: CASSIRVNTEAFF. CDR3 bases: TGTGCCAGTAGTATCAGGGTTAACACTGAAGCTTTCTTT.

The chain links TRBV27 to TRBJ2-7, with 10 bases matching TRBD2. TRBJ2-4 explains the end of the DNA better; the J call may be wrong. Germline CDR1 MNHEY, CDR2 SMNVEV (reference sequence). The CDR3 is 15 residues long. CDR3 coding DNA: TGTGCCAGCAGTTTTCAAGCGGGAGGGAGAAACATTCAGTACTTC. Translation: CASSFQAGGRNIQYF.

CDR3 bases: TGTGCCAACACGGGCCGGAACTCCTACGAGCAGTACTTC. Residues: CANTGRNSYEQYF. The chain couples TRBV6-6 to TRBJ2-7; D is unresolved. The V gene lost 10 bases and the J gene lost 0 bases, with 13 bases spanning the gap. CDR3 size: 13 residues. Germline V gives CDR1 MNHNY, CDR2 SVGAGI (reference sequence).

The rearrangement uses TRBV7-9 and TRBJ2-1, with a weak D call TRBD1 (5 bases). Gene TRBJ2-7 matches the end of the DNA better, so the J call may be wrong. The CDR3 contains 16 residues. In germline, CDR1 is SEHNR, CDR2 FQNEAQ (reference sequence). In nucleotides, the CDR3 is TGTGCCAGCAGCCGAAGCCGACAGAGCATTTACAATGAGCAGTACTTC. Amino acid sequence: CASSRSRQSIYNEQYF.